This T cell receptor beta chain stems from a study of T-cell reconstitution after alpha-beta-depleted transplantation in children. Trimming pared 6 bases from V and 3 bases from J, leaving 10 bases between. Germline lookup yields CDR1 DFQATT and CDR2 SNEGSKA (reference sequence). CDR3 size: 12 residues. During its preparation, the TCRbeta library received unique molecular identifiers. TCRdb re-derived calls from the PCR reads in MiXCR, one entry per CDR3 protein. The table shows approximately 250,000 distinct CDR3 sequences, with around 9.7% occurring only once. This clonotype was counted ten times or more.

The material was PBMCs from the stem cell graft donor, obtained from the stem cell graft. This TCR was recovered from a human donor who donated a stem cell graft to a child with SCID. This chain connects TRBV20-1 to TRBJ2-3, with D maybe TRBD2 (5 bases). The CDR3 sequence is CSASPGTDTQYF. For the CDR3, the DNA is TGCAGTGCCTCCCCGGGGACAGATACGCAGTATTTT.